This T cell receptor (beta chain) was sequenced for a study of shared T cell receptors in the human thymus. Assay: immunoSEQ multiplex PCR; the TCRdb copy retains only in-frame clones and omits some. The profile shows 55,000 to 75,000 clones, 90% to 95% of them singletons. Source material: thymocytes. This receptor was identified in a human donor.

The CDR3 nucleotides are TGCGCCAGTGCGTTTGGTCGGGACAGCATCAGCTCCTACAATGAGCAGTTCTTC. This translates into CASAFGRDSISSYNEQFF. J is TRBJ2-1 and V is TRBV4-1, with 7 bases matching TRBD1. The germline gives CDR1 MGHRA, CDR2 YSYEKL. This CDR3 contains 18 residues. The ends lost 9 bases at V and 0 bases at J; junction bases unmatched: 17.